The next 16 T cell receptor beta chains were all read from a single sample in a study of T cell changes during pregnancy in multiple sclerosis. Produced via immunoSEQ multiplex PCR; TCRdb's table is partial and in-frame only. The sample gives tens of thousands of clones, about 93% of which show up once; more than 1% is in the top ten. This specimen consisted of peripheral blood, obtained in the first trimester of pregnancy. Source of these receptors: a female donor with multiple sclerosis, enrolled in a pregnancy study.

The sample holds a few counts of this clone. CDR3 in DNA: TGTGCCAGCAGCCCGACAGGGTGGACTGAAGCTTTCTTT. Translated: CASSPTGWTEAFF. V usage is TRBV7-3 and J usage is TRBJ1-1; 7 nucleotides line up with TRBD1. V shed 5 bases and J 5 bases; nucleotides not matched to a gene: 5. CDR1 and CDR2 (germline): SGHTA, FQGTGA. The CDR3 has 13 amino acids.

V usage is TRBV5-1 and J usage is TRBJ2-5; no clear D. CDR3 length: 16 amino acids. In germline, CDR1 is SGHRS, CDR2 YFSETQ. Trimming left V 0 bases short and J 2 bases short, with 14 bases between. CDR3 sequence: CASSLAPWPKQETQYF. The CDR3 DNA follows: TGCGCCAGCAGCTTGGCCCCCTGGCCGAAACAAGAGACCCAGTACTTC.

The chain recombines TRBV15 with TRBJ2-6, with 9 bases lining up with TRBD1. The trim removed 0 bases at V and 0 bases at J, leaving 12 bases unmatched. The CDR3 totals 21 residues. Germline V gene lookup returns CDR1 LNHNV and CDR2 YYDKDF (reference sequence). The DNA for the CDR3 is TGTGCCACCAGCAGAGATCCGAGGACAGGGGACCCAGTCTCTGGGGCCAACGTCCTGACTTTC. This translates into CATSRDPRTGDPVSGANVLTF.

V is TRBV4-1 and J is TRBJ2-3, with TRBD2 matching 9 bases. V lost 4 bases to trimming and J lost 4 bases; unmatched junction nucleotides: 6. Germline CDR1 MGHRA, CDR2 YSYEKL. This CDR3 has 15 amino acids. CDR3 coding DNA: TGCGCCAGCAGCCGGACTAGCGTGTCGTCAGATACGCAGTATTTT. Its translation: CASSRTSVSSDTQYF.

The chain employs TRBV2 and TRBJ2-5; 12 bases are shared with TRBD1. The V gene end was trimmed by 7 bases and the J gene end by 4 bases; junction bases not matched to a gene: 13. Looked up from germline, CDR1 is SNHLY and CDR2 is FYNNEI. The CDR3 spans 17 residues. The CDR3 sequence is CASNIQWGQGAGETQYF. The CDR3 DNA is TGTGCCAGCAACATACAATGGGGACAGGGGGCTGGAGAGACCCAGTACTTC. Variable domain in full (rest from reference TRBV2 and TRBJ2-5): EPEVTQTPSHQVTQMGQEVILRCVPISNHLYFYWYRQILGQKVEFLVSFYNNEISEKSEIFDDQFSVERPDGSNFTLKIRSTKLEDSAMYFCASNIQWGQGAGETQYFGPGTRLLVL.

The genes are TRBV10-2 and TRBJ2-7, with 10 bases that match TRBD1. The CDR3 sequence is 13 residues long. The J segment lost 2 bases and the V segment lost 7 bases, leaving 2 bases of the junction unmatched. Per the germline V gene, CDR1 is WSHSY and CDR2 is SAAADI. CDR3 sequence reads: CASTDRGTYEQYF. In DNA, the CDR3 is TGCGCCAGCACGGACAGGGGGACCTACGAGCAGTACTTC.

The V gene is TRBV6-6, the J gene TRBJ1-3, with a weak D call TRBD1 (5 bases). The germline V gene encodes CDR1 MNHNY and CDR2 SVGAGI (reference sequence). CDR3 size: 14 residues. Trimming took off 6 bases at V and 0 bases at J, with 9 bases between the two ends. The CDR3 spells CASRSQGSGNTIYF. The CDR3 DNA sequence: TGTGCCAGCAGATCCCAGGGCTCTGGAAACACCATATATTTT.

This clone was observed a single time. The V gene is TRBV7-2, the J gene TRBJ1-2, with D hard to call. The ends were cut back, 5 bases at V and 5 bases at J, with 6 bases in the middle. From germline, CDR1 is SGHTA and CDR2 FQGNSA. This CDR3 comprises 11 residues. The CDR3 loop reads CASSPTYGYTF. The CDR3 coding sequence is TGTGCCAGCAGCCCGACATATGGCTACACCTTC.

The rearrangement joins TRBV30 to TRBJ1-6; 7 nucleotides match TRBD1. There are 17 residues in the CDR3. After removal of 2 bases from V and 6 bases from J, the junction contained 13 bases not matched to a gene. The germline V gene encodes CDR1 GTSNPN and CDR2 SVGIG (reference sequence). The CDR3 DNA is TGTGCCTGGAGTAAAGACAGGGCATCCACAGCTAATTCACCCCTCCACTTT. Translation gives CAWSKDRASTANSPLHF.

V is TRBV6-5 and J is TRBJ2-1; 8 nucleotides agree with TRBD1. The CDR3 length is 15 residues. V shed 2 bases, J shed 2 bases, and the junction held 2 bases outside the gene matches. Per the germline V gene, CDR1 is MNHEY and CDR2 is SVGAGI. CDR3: CASSYAGGAYNEQFF. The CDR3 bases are TGTGCCAGCAGTTACGCAGGGGGCGCCTACAATGAGCAGTTCTTC.

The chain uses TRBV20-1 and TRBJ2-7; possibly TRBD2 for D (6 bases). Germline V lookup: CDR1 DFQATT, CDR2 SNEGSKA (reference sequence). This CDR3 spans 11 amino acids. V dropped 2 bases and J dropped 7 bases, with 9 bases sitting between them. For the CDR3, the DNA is TGCAGTGCTAGACTAGCGTGGGAGCAGTACTTC. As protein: CSARLAWEQYF.

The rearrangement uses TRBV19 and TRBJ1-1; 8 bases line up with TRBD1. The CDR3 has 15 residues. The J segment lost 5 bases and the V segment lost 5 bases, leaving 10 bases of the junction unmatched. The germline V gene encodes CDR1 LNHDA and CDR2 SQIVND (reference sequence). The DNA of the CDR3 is TGTGCCAGTAGTCCTAGGACAGGGACCGGAACTGAAGCTTTCTTT. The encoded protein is CASSPRTGTGTEAFF.

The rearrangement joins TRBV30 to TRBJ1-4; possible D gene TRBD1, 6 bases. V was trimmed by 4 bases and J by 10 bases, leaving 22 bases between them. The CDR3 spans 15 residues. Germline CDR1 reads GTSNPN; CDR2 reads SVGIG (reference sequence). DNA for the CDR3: TGTGCCTGGAAGGAAGGGGGTCAATTATTGGGAAAACTGTTTTTT. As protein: CAWKEGGQLLGKLFF.

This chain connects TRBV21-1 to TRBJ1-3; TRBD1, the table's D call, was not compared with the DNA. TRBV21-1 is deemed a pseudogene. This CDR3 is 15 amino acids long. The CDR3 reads CASSTGQEGPRTIYF. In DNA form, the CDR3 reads TGTGCCAGCAGCACGGGACAGGAGGGACCGAGGACCATATATTTT.

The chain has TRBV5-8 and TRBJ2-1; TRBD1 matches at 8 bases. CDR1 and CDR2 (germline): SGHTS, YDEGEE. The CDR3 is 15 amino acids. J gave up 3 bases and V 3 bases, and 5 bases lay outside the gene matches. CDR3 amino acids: CASSSSGGSYNEQFF. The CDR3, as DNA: TGTGCCAGCAGCTCCTCAGGGGGCAGCTACAATGAGCAGTTCTTC. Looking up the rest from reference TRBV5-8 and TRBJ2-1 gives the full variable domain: EAGVTQSPTHLIKTRGQQATLRCSPISGHTSVYWYQQALGLGLQFLLWYDEGEERNRGNFPPRFSGRQFPNYSSELNVNALELEDSALYLCASSSSGGSYNEQFFGPGTRLTVL.

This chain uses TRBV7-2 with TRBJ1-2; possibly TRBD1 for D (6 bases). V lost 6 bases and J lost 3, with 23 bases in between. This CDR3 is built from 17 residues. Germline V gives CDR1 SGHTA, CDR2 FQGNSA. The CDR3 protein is CASSSTGGPGRDYGYTF. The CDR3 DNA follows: TGTGCCAGCAGTTCAACGGGGGGGCCCGGCAGGGACTATGGCTACACCTTC.